This is a list of T cell receptor beta chains from one sample in a study of Ad26.COV2.S vaccination and SARS-CoV-2 variants. Only in-frame clones appear in the TCRdb table, and some are missing; sequencing was by immunoSEQ multiplex PCR. The sample has around 320,000 clones, around 83% seen once. The sample here was peripheral blood, taken in a trial of Ad26.COV2.S vaccine versus placebo. These receptors all come from a person aged 18-60 years who received the Ad26.COV2.S COVID-19 vaccine or a placebo. CDR3s include the opening cysteine and the closing phenylalanine or tryptophan. A D gene is named only where the DNA matches it firmly. Clone size, where shown, is once, few, many, or a class for clones that have expanded.

-	TRBV5-8	TRBJ2-3	few	TGTGCCAGCAGCTTGGGGGTAGAACCGGATCTGTATTTT	CASSLGVEPDLYF
-	TRBV19	TRBJ1-5	once	TGTGCCAGTAGTATAGCGAGCGGGACCCAATTACTCCGTCAGCCCCAGCATTTT	CASSIASGTQLLRQPQHF
-	TRBV24-1	TRBJ1-6	few	TGTGCCACCAGTGATACCTTTTCCCTAAGAGGATCACCCCTCCACTTT	CATSDTFSLRGSPLHF
TRBD2	TRBV7-2	TRBJ2-2	-	TGTGCCAGCAGCCTCAAGCGGGGGGGGACCGGGGAGCTGTTTTTT	CASSLKRGGTGELFF
-	TRBV4-3	TRBJ1-2	-	TGCGCCAGCAGCCAAGATTGGGGGGACTATGGCTACACCTTC	CASSQDWGDYGYTF
TRBD1	TRBV18	TRBJ2-2	-	TGTGCCAGCTCAACTCTGGGACAGGGGTATAACACCGGGGAGCTGTTTTTT	CASSTLGQGYNTGELFF
-	TRBV18	TRBJ2-7	few	TGTGCCAGCTCACCAAGCCAAGAGATAATCTACGAGCAGTACTTC	CASSPSQEIIYEQYF
-	TRBV4-2	TRBJ1-2	-	TGTGCCAGCAGCTCCCAAACGGCAAAGGCGCTTTTTAACTATGGCTACACCTTC	CASSSQTAKALFNYGYTF
-	TRBV18	TRBJ2-3	-	TGTGCCAGCTCACCACCCAGCACAGATACGCAGTATTTT	CASSPPSTDTQYF
-	TRBV25-1	TRBJ1-4	-	TGTGCCAGCAGTGACGGAGGGGTGGGTGAAAAACTGTTTTTT	CASSDGGVGEKLFF
-	TRBV7-2	TRBJ1-4	once	TGTGCCAGCAGCTCCTCCCGGGGTCGGGAAAAACTGTTTTTT	CASSSSRGREKLFF
-	TRBV4-3	TRBJ2-1	few	TGCGCCAGCAGCCCAGTGGCGCAGCAGAACTACAATGAGCAGTTCTTC	CASSPVAQQNYNEQFF
-	TRBV6-2/TRBV6-3	TRBJ2-7	few	TGTGCCAGCAGCGGGGCCTACGAGCAGTACTTC	CASSGAYEQYF
-	TRBV7-7	TRBJ2-5	-	TGTGCTAGCAGCCGCGGTTGGGGGGAAGAGACCCAGTACTTC	CASSRGWGEETQYF
TRBD1	TRBV6-5	TRBJ1-2	-	TGTGCCAGCAGAGGGACAGGGAGGTATGGCTACACCTTC	CASRGTGRYGYTF
-	TRBV4-1	TRBJ1-1	once	TGCGCCAGCAGCCTCCCCGGTTGGACCCCTAACACTGAAGCTTTCTTT	CASSLPGWTPNTEAFF
-	TRBV25-1	TRBJ1-1	few	TGTGCCAGCAGTGCGTGGGGGAGGAACACTGAAGCTTTCTTT	CASSAWGRNTEAFF
-	TRBV30	TRBJ2-1	-	TGTGCCTGGAGTCACCCCAGGGGGGGCACAGTTTACAATGAGCAGTTCTTC	CAWSHPRGGTVYNEQFF
TRBD1	TRBV20-1	TRBJ1-6	-	TGCAGTGCTAGTGCCGGGACAGCACAATCACCCCTCCACTTT	CSASAGTAQSPLHF
TRBD2	TRBV20-1	TRBJ2-5	-	TGCAGTGCTAGTTCTGAGTCGGGACTAGGGAGAGAGACCCAGTACTTC	CSASSESGLGRETQYF
-	TRBV5-1	TRBJ1-1	-	TGCGCCAGCAGCTTGGTGCCAGGGGCCAACACTGAAGCTTTCTTT	CASSLVPGANTEAFF
TRBD1	TRBV11-2	TRBJ1-1	-	TGTGCCAGCAGCTTAGGGACAGGGGACACTGAAGCTTTCTTT	CASSLGTGDTEAFF
-	TRBV7-2	TRBJ2-7	-	TGTGCCAGCAGCTTAGTACCGGACGCACGGGCCTACGAGCAGTACTTC	CASSLVPDARAYEQYF
-	TRBV7-8	TRBJ2-2	-	TGTGCCAGCAGCCCAAACACCGGGGAGCTGTTTTTT	CASSPNTGELFF
-	TRBV18	TRBJ2-7	-	TGTGCCAGCTCACCCGAACGCTCGCTAAACTGGTACGAGCAGTACTTC	CASSPERSLNWYEQYF
TRBD2	TRBV5-1	TRBJ2-3	-	TGCGCCAGCAGCAAAGGACTAGCGGGGGGCAGCACAGATACGCAGTATTTT	CASSKGLAGGSTDTQYF
TRBD2	TRBV11-3	TRBJ2-2	-	TGTGCCAGCAGCCAGGTAGGACTAGCGGGGGGGCCTGGCGGGGAGCTGTTTTTT	CASSQVGLAGGPGGELFF
TRBD2	TRBV2	TRBJ2-1	many	TGTGCCAGCAGTGCTTCCCTACTAGCGGGGGGCCCCCATGAGCAGTTCTTC	CASSASLLAGGPHEQFF
TRBD1	TRBV5-6	TRBJ1-2	-	TGTGCCAGCAGCCCAGGGGGCTGGGACTATGGCTACACCTTC	CASSPGGWDYGYTF
-	TRBV27	TRBJ1-4	-	TGTGCCAGCAGTTTACAGGCCCGCGCGGGGTTCACAAAACTGTTTTTT	CASSLQARAGFTKLFF
-	TRBV7-2	TRBJ2-5	-	TGTGCCAGCAGCCTAAATGAAGGGACAGAGACCCAGTACTTC	CASSLNEGTETQYF
TRBD1	TRBV5-1	TRBJ1-1	-	TGCGCCAGCAGCGGAGGGACAGGGGCTAACACTGAAGCTTTCTTT	CASSGGTGANTEAFF
-	TRBV6-5	TRBJ1-2	once	TGTGCCAGCAGTTACCTACGGGAATCTGGCTACACCTTC	CASSYLRESGYTF
TRBD1	TRBV5-1	TRBJ2-1	-	TGCGCCAGCAGCACTGGACAGGGCGGCAATGAGCAGTTCTTC	CASSTGQGGNEQFF
-	TRBV7-2	TRBJ2-2	-	TGTGCCAGCAGCCCAGTGAACACCGGGGAGCTGTTTTTT	CASSPVNTGELFF
-	TRBV10-3	TRBJ2-3	-	TGTGCCATCAAAGTAGGGTCCACAGATACGCAGTATTTT	CAIKVGSTDTQYF
TRBD1	TRBV7-9	TRBJ2-7	-	TGTGCCAGCAGCTTGGGCAGGGGGCGAAGCGAGCAGTACTTC	CASSLGRGRSEQYF
-	TRBV29-1	TRBJ2-2	-	TGCAGCGTTGAATCGGGGAACACCGGGGAGCTGTTTTTT	CSVESGNTGELFF
-	TRBV3-1/TRBV3-2	TRBJ2-7	once	TGTGCCAGCAGCGCTCATAAGGTGACAAACGCCTACGAGCAGTACTTC	CASSAHKVTNAYEQYF
-	TRBV12-3/TRBV12-4	TRBJ2-1	-	TGTGCCAGCAGTTTCAGAGCTGAGCAGTTCTTC	CASSFRAEQFF
-	TRBV5-1	TRBJ1-4	-	TGCGCCAGCAGCTTGGCCAGGGGTAATGAAAAACTGTTTTTT	CASSLARGNEKLFF
TRBD2	TRBV29-1	TRBJ2-5	once	TGCAGCGTACGTCTAGCGGGGGGACAAGAGACCCAGTACTTC	CSVRLAGGQETQYF
-	TRBV6-6	TRBJ1-5	-	TGTGCCAGCAGTCCTCGGGGTGGAGATAGCAATCAGCCCCAGCATTTT	CASSPRGGDSNQPQHF
TRBD1	TRBV24-1	TRBJ2-3	once	TGTGCCACCAGTGATTTGCAAGGGACAGGGGAACCCACAGATACGCAGTATTTT	CATSDLQGTGEPTDTQYF
-	TRBV19	TRBJ1-5	few	TGTGCCAGTAGTATGACCAGGGGTAGAGGAGGTAATCAGCCCCAGCATTTT	CASSMTRGRGGNQPQHF
-	TRBV6-6	TRBJ1-4	-	TGTGCCAGCAGTTACCCGGTACAGAATGAAAAACTGTTTTTT	CASSYPVQNEKLFF
-	TRBV10-3	TRBJ2-3	-	TGTGCCATCAGTGAGTCGAAGGGGGGGCAGTATTTT	CAISESKGGQYF
TRBD1	TRBV7-2	TRBJ1-5	-	TGTGCCAGCAGCTTAGATAGGGTGGGGACAGGGAATCAGCCCCAGCATTTT	CASSLDRVGTGNQPQHF
-	TRBV21-1	TRBJ1-2	-	TGTGCCAGCAGCAAAATCAAGACAGGGTGGATGGACTATGGCTACACCTTC	CASSKIKTGWMDYGYTF